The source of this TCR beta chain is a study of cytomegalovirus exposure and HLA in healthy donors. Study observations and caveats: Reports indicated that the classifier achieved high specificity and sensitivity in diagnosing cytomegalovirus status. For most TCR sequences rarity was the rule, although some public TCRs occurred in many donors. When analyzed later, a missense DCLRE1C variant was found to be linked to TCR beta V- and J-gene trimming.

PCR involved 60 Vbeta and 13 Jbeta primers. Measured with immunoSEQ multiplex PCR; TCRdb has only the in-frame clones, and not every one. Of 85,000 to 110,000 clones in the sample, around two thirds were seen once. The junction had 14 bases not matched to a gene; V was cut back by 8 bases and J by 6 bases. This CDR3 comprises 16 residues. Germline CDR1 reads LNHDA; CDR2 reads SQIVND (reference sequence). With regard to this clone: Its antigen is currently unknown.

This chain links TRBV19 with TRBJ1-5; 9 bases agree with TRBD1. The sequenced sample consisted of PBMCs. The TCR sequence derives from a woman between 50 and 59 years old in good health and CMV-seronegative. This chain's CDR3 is CASHDSGTGQSQPQHF. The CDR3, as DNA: TGTGCCAGTCACGACTCCGGGACAGGGCAGAGTCAGCCCCAGCATTTT.